Below are 8 T cell receptor beta chains sequenced from a single sample in a study of resident and recirculating memory T cells in vitiligo. The method was immunoSEQ multiplex PCR; TCRdb's version includes in-frame clones alone and lacks a portion of them. The sample lists about 45,000 clones, around 90% occurring once. The source material was blood. These receptors came from a male donor with vitiligo.

The V gene is TRBV7-2, the J gene TRBJ2-3; TRBD1 matches at 8 bases. V was pared by 5 bases and J by 5 bases, with 3 bases of the junction left unmatched. From germline, CDR1 is SGHTA and CDR2 FQGNSA. This CDR3 has 13 residues. CDR3 region: CASSRDRGDTQYF. In DNA form, the CDR3 reads TGTGCCAGCAGCCGAGACAGGGGAGATACGCAGTATTTT.

The chain uses TRBV5-1 and TRBJ1-1, with D possibly being TRBD1 (5 bases). The V and J ends lost 0 bases and 5 bases respectively, with 11 bases between them. The CDR3 has 14 amino acids. The V gene's germline CDR1 is SGHRS and CDR2 YFSETQ. The CDR3 here is CASSLAGERTEAFF. The CDR3 DNA reads as TGCGCCAGCAGCTTGGCGGGGGAACGGACTGAAGCTTTCTTT.

This sequence joins TRBV7-9 and TRBJ1-4; tentative D call: TRBD1 (5 bases). The CDR3 extends over 14 amino acids. Germline V gene data show CDR1 as SEHNR and CDR2 as FQNEAQ (reference sequence). V gave up 5 bases and J gave up 8 bases, with 15 bases separating them. CDR3 bases: TGTGCCAGCAGCCCCCAGGGTGGAAACGAAAAACTGTTTTTT. Protein sequence: CASSPQGGNEKLFF.

The chain uses TRBV30 and TRBJ2-3, with 13 bases that match TRBD2. After removal of 0 bases from V and 0 bases from J, the junction contained 0 bases not matched to a gene. Germline lookup yields CDR1 GTSNPN and CDR2 SVGIG (reference sequence). The CDR3 contains 16 residues. The CDR3 is CAWSVLAGGSTDTQYF. CDR3 in DNA: TGTGCCTGGAGTGTACTAGCGGGGGGGAGCACAGATACGCAGTATTTT.

V is TRBV5-4 and J is TRBJ2-2; 11 bases align to TRBD2. The V gene end was trimmed by 4 bases and the J gene end by 4 bases; junction bases not matched to a gene: 12. The germline gives CDR1 SGHNT, CDR2 YYREEE (reference sequence). CDR3 length: 18 amino acids. The DNA of the CDR3 is TGTGCCAGCAGCCCCCTCGGGACTAGCGGTACGAGCACCGGGGAGCTGTTTTTT. Amino acid sequence: CASSPLGTSGTSTGELFF. The variable domain in full, with the rest retrieved from reference TRBV5-4 and TRBJ2-2, is ETGVTQSPTHLIKTRGQQVTLRCSSQSGHNTVSWYQQALGQGPQFIFQYYREEENGRGNFPPRFSGLQFPNYSSELNVNALELDDSALYLCASSPLGTSGTSTGELFFGEGSRLTVL.

The chain uses TRBV15 and TRBJ2-7, with D maybe TRBD2 (6 bases). Trimming shortened V by 8 bases and J by 1 base, and 12 bases separated the two germline ends. The CDR3 runs to 13 residues. Germline V gene data show CDR1 as LNHNV and CDR2 as YYDKDF (reference sequence). The DNA of the CDR3 is TGTGCCACCCGTTCTAGCGATTCCTACGAGCAGTACTTC. Translated, it gives CATRSSDSYEQYF.

The gene calls are TRBV7-2 and TRBJ1-2; D perhaps matches TRBD1 (6 bases). The CDR3 runs to 14 residues. CDR1 is SGHTA, CDR2 FQGNSA, per germline. Trimming shortened V by 5 bases and J by 3 bases, and 13 bases separated the two germline ends. In DNA, the CDR3 is TGTGCCAGCAGCGCCACGACAGGCCACTATGGCTACACCTTC. Translation gives CASSATTGHYGYTF.

V and J are TRBV5-1 and TRBJ1-2, with 10 bases identical to TRBD1. Germline CDR1 SGHRS, CDR2 YFSETQ. J was trimmed by 2 bases and V by 4 bases; bases with no gene match: 5. This CDR3 has 15 amino acids. CDR3 in amino acids: CASSIGQGVNYGYTF. The CDR3 bases are TGCGCCAGCAGCATCGGACAGGGGGTAAACTATGGCTACACCTTC.